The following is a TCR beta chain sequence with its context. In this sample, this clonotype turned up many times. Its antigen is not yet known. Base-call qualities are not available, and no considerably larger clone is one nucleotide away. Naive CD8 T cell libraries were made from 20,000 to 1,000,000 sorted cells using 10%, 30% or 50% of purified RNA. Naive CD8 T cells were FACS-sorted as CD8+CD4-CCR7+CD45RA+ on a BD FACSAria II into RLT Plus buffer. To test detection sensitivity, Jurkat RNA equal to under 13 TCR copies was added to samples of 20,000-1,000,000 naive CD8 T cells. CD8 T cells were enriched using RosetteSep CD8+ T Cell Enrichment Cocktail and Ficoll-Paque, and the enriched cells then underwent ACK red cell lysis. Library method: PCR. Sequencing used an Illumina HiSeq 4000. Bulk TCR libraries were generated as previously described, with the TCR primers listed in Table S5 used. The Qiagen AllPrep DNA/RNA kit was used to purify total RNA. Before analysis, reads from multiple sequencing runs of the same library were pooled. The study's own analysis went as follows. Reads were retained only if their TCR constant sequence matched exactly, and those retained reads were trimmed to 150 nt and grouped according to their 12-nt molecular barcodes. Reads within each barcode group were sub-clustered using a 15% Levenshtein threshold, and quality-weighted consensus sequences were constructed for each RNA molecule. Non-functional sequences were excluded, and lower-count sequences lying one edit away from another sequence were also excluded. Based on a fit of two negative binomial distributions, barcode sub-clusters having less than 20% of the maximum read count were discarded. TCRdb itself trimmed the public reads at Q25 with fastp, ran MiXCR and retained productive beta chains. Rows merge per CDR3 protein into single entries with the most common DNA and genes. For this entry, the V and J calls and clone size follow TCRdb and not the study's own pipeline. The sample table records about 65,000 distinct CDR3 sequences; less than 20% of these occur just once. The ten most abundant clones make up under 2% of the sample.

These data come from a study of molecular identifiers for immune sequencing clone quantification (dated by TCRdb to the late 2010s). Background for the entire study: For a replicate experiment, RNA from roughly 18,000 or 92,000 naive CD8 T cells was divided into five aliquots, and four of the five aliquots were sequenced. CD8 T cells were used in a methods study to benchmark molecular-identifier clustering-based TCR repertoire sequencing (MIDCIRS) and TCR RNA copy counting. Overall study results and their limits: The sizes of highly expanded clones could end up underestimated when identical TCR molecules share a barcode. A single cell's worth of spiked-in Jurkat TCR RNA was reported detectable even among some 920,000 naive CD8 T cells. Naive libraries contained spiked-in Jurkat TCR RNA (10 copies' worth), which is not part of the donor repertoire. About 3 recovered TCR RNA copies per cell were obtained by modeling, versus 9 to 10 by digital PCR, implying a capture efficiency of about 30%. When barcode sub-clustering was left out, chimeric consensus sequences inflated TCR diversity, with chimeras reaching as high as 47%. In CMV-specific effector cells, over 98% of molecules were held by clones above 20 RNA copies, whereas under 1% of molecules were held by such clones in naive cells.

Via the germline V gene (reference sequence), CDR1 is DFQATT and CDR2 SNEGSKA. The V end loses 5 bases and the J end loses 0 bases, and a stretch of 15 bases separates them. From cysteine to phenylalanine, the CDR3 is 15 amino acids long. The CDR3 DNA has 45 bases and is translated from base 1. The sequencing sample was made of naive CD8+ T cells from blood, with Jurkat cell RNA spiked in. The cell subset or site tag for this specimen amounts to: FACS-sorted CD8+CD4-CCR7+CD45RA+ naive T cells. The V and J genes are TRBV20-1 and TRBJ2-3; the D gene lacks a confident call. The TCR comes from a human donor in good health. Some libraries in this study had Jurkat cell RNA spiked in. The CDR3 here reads CSARHRAFSTDTQYF. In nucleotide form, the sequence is TGCAGTGCTCGACACCGGGCTTTTAGCACAGATACGCAGTATTTT.